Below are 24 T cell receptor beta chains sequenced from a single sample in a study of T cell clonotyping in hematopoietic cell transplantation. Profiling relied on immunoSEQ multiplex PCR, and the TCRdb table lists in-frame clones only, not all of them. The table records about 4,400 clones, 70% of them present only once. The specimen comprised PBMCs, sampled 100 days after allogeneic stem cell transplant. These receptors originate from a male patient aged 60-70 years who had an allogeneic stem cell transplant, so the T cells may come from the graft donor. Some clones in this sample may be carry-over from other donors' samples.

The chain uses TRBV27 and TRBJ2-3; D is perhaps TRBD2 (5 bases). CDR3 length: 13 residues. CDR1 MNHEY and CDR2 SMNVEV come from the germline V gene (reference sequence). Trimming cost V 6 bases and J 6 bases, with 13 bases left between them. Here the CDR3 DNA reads TGTGCCAGCAGCTTTATTCCGGGGGATACGCAGTATTTT. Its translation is CASSFIPGDTQYF.

The CDR3, as DNA: TGTGCCAGCAACTCTATTACAGGGGTAGAGACCCAGTACTTC. Amino acids: CASNSITGVETQYF. The J gene is TRBJ2-5, the V gene TRBV7-2, with TRBD1 identical over 7 bases. With 7 bases clipped from V and 4 bases from J, the junction kept 9 bases outside the gene matches. This CDR3 is 14 amino acids long. The V gene's germline CDR1 is SGHTA and CDR2 FQGNSA.

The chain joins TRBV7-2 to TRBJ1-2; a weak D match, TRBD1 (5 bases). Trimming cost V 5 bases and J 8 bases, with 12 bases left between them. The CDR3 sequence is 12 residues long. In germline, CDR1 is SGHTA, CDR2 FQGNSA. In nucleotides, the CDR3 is TGTGCCAGCAGCCCATCCTGGGGGGGCTACACCTTC. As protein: CASSPSWGGYTF.

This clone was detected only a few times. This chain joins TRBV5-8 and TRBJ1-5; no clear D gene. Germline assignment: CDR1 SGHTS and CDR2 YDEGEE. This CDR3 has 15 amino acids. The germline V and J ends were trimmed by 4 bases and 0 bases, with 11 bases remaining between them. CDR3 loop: CASSIQGYSNQPQHF. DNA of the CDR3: TGTGCCAGCAGCATCCAAGGATATAGCAATCAGCCCCAGCATTTT.

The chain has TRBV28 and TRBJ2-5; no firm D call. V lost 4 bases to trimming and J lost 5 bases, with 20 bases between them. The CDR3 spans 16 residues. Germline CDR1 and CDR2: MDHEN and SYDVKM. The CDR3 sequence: CASSSTTGLVLETQYF. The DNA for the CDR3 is TGTGCCAGCAGTTCCACGACCGGGCTGGTATTGGAGACCCAGTACTTC.

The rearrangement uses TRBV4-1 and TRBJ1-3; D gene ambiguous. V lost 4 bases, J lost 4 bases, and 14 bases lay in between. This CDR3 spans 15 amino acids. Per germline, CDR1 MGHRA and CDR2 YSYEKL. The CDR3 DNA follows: TGCGCCAGCAGCCCAGGTATGGGATCGGGAAACACCATATATTTT. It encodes CASSPGMGSGNTIYF.

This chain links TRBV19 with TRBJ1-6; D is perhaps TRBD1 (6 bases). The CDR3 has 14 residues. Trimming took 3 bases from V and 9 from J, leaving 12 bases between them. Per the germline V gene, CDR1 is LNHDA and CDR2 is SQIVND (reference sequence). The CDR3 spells CASSITGATSPLHF. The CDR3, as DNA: TGTGCCAGTAGTATTACGGGGGCTACTTCACCCCTCCACTTT.

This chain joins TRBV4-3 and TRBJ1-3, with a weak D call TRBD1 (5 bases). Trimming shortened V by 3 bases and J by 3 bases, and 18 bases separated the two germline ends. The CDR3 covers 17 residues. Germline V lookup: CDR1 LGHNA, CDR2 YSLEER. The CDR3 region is CASSQRFGGRSGNTIYF. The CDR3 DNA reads TGCGCCAGCAGCCAGAGGTTTGGGGGTAGAAGTGGAAACACCATATATTTT.

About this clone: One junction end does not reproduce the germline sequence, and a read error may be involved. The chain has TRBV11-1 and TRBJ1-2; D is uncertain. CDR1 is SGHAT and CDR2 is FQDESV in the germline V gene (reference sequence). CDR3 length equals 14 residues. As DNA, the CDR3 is TGTGTCAGCAGCAAACCGGGCCCCAACGGCGGCTACACCTTC. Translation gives CVSSKPGPNGGYTF. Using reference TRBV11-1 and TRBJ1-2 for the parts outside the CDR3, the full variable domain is EAEVAQSPRYKITEKSQAVAFWCDPISGHATLYWYRQILGQGPELLVQFQDESVVDDSQLPKDRFSAERLKGVDSTLKIQPAELGDSAMYLCVSSKPGPNGGYTFGSGTRLTVV.

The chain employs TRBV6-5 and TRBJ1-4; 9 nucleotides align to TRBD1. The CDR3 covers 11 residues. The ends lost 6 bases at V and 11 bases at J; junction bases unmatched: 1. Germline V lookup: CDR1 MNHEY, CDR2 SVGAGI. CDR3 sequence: CASRDRGKLFF. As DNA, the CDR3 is TGTGCCAGCAGAGACAGGGGGAAACTGTTTTTT.

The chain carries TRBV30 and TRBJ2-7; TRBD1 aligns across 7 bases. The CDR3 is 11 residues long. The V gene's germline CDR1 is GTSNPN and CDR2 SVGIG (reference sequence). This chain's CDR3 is CAYRDSYEQYF. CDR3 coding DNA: TGTGCTTACCGGGACAGCTACGAGCAGTACTTC.

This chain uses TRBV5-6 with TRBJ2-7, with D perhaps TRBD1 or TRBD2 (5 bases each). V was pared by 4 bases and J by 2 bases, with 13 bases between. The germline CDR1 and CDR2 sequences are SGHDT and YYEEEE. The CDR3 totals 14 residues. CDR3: CASSLGTATYEQYF. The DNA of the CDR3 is TGTGCCAGCAGCCTCGGGACGGCGACCTACGAGCAGTACTTC.

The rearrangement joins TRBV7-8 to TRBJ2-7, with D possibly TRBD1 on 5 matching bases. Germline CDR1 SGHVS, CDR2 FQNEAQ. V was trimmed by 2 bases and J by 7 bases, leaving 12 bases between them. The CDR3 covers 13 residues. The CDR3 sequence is CASSLRFRTEQYF. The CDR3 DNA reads TGTGCCAGCAGCTTACGGTTTCGGACAGAGCAGTACTTC.

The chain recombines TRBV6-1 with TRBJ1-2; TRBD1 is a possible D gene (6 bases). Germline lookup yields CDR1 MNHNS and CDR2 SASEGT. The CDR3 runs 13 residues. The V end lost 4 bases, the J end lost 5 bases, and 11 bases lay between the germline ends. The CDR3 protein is CASSADSGYGYTF. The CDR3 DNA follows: TGTGCCAGCAGTGCGGACAGCGGGTATGGCTACACCTTC.

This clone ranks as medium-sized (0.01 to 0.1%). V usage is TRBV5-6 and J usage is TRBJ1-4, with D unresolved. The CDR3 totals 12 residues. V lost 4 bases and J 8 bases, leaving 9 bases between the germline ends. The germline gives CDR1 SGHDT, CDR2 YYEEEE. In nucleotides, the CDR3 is TGTGCCAGCAGCCGCGTGGGGGAAAAACTGTTTTTT. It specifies CASSRVGEKLFF.

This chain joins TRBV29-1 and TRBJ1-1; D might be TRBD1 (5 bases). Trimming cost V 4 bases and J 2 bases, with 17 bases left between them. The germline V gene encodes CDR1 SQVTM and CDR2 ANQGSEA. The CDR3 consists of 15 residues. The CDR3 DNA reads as TGCAGCGTTGCGATTATAGGGGCGCCCAACACTGAAGCTTTCTTT. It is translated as CSVAIIGAPNTEAFF.

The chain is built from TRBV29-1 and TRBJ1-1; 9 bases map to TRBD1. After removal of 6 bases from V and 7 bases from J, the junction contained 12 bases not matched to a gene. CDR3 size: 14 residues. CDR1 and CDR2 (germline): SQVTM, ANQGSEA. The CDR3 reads CSVEPGTGGDEAFF. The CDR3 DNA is TGCAGCGTGGAACCGGGCACAGGGGGCGATGAAGCTTTCTTT.

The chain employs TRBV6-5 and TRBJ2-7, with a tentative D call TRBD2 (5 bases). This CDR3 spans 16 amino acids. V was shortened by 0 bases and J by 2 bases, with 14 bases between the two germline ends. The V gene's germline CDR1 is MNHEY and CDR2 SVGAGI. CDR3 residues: CASSYSGVGLTYEQYF. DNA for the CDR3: TGTGCCAGCAGTTACTCGGGAGTGGGGTTGACCTACGAGCAGTACTTC.

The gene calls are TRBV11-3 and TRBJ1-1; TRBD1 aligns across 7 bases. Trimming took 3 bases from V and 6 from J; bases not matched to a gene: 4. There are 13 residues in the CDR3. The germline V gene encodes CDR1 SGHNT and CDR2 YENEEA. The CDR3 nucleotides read TGTGCCAGCAGCTTTACAGGGGCGGCTGAAGCTTTCTTT. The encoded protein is CASSFTGAAEAFF.

For the CDR3, the DNA is TGCAGCGTTGGTACCGGGCCGGTAGAGCAGTACTTC. It is translated as CSVGTGPVEQYF. J is TRBJ2-7 and V is TRBV29-1; D not certain. The CDR3 contains 12 residues. CDR1 and CDR2 (germline): SQVTM, ANQGSEA. Trimming left V 4 bases short and J 7 bases short, with 14 bases between.

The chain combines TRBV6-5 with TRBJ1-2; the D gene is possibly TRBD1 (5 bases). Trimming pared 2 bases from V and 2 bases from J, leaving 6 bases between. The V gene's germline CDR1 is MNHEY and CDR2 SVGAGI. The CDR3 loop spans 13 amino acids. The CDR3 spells CASSYDRNYGYTF. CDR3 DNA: TGTGCCAGCAGTTACGACAGAAACTATGGCTACACCTTC.

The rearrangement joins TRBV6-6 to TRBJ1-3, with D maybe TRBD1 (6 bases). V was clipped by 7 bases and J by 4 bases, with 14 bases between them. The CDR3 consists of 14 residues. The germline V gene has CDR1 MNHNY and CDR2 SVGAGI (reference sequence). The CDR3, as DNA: TGTGCCAGCACTCTACAGGGAACAGGAAACACCATATATTTT. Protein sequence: CASTLQGTGNTIYF.

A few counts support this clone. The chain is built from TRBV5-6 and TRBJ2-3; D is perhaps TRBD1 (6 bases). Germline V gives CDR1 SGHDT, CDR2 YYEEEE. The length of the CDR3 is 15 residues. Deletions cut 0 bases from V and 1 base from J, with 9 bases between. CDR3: CASSLGTAGTDTQYF. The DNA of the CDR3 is TGTGCCAGCAGCTTGGGGACAGCGGGCACAGATACGCAGTATTTT.

This CDR3 is CASSLTGQAPYGYTF. The CDR3 DNA sequence: TGTGCCAGCAGCTTAACCGGGCAGGCCCCCTATGGCTACACCTTC. J is TRBJ1-2 and V is TRBV7-8, with D hard to call. Per germline, CDR1 SGHVS and CDR2 FQNEAQ. The CDR3 contains 15 residues. Trimming left V 2 bases short and J 4 bases short, with 14 bases between.